The rows below give T cell receptor beta chains drawn from one sample of a study of persistence of HIV-infected CD4 T cells. Profiling relied on immunoSEQ multiplex PCR, and the TCRdb table lists in-frame clones only, not all of them. Here the sample spans 43,000 or so clones, about 89% being singletons. These receptors' targets are unknown. The specimen was CD4+ T cells sorted from PBMCs after roughly 17-hour stimulation, collected from a patient who received antiretroviral therapy. The receptors here all came from an adult man with HIV who was CMV-seropositive. Both conserved end residues are part of each CDR3. A D gene is named only where the DNA matches it firmly. Clone size appears in some rows only: once, few, many, or a class for an expanded clone.

d_gene | abundance | j_gene | v_gene | CDR3nt | CDR3aa
- | - | TRBJ2-1 | TRBV5-1 | TGCGCCAGCAGCCCCGCCCTTAATCCCGCGGATGAGCAGTTCTTC | CASSPALNPADEQFF
- | - | TRBJ2-3 | TRBV9 | TGTGCCAGCGGGGGTGGGCGGCCCACAGATACGCAGTATTTT | CASGGGRPTDTQYF
- | once | TRBJ1-4 | TRBV7-2 | TGTGCCAGCAGCCGTCGAATGGCGTATGCAACTAATGAAAAACTGTTTTTT | CASSRRMAYATNEKLFF
- | - | TRBJ2-3 | TRBV24-1 | TGTGCCACCAGTGATATTAAACACGGGAGCGATACGCAGTATTTT | CATSDIKHGSDTQYF
TRBD1 | - | TRBJ1-2 | TRBV7-2 | TGTGCCAGCAGCTTTGGACAGGGGGCGGGAGGAGGCTACACCTTC | CASSFGQGAGGGYTF
- | once | TRBJ2-7 | TRBV4-1 | TGCGCCAGCAGCCGGGAAGGGGCTTCCTACGAGCAGTACTTC | CASSREGASYEQYF
- | - | TRBJ1-1 | TRBV6-6 | TGTGCCACTAAGGGCGAGTTTAATGAAGCTTTCTTT | CATKGEFNEAFF
- | - | TRBJ1-5 | TRBV12-3/TRBV12-4 | TGTGCCAGCAGTCTTACGGAGAACCAGCCCCAGCATTTT | CASSLTENQPQHF
- | - | TRBJ1-1 | TRBV15 | TGTGCCACCAGCAGAGATCGAACGGGGGCGGCCACTGAAGCTTTCTTT | CATSRDRTGAATEAFF
TRBD1 | - | TRBJ2-2 | TRBV6-1 | TGTGCCAGCAGTGAAATCTGGGACAGCCCCTACCGGGAGCTGTTTTTT | CASSEIWDSPYRELFF
- | - | TRBJ1-1 | TRBV3-1/TRBV3-2 | TGTGCCAGCAGCCCGACAGCCATGAACACTGAAGCTTTCTTT | CASSPTAMNTEAFF
- | - | TRBJ1-5 | TRBV28 | TGTGCCAGCAGCCTTCCAGGGAGAGGGAATCAGCCCCAGCATTTT | CASSLPGRGNQPQHF
- | few | TRBJ1-1 | TRBV29-1 | TGCAGCCCTTTCCTGGAGAGTGAAGCTTTCTTT | CSPFLESEAFF
TRBD1 | - | TRBJ2-7 | TRBV6-5 | TGTGCCAGCAGTCGAAGCCGGGACAGCGTTTACGAGCAGTACTTC | CASSRSRDSVYEQYF
TRBD1 | - | TRBJ2-2 | TRBV27 | TGTGCCAGCAGGGGAACCGGGACAGTAAACACCGGGGAGCTGTTTTTT | CASRGTGTVNTGELFF
TRBD1 | - | TRBJ1-5 | TRBV10-3 | TGTGCCATCAGTCTCACCGGGACAGGGGACCAGCCCCAGCATTTT | CAISLTGTGDQPQHF
- | - | TRBJ1-6 | TRBV5-6 | TGTGCCAGCAGCTTGGCCTTTGCTAATTCACCCCTCCACTTT | CASSLAFANSPLHF
TRBD1 | - | TRBJ1-1 | TRBV18 | TGTGCCAGCTCACCGCCAAAGGGGGCACGGATGTCTGAAGCTTTCTTT | CASSPPKGARMSEAFF
- | - | TRBJ1-1 | TRBV18 | TGTGCCAGCTCACCGACGTGGGGGAACACTGAAGCTTTCTTT | CASSPTWGNTEAFF
- | once | TRBJ2-3 | TRBV5-1 | TGCGCCAGCAGTCCGGGGGGCAGGGATACGCAGTATTTT | CASSPGGRDTQYF
TRBD2 | - | TRBJ2-7 | TRBV11-1 | TGTGCCAGCAGGCTAGCGGGGTCCTACGAGCAGTACTTC | CASRLAGSYEQYF
TRBD2 | - | TRBJ2-3 | TRBV6-6 | TGTGCCAGCAGTAGAGGGACTAGTTCGGATACGCAGTATTTT | CASSRGTSSDTQYF
TRBD1 | - | TRBJ1-6 | TRBV6-6 | TGTGCCAGCAGTACCCGGGACAGACAAAATTCACCCCTCCACTTT | CASSTRDRQNSPLHF
TRBD1 | - | TRBJ2-4 | TRBV3-1/TRBV3-2 | TGTGCCAGCAGCCAAGCCGGATGGACAGGGGGCGCTAGGAACATTCAGTACTTC | CASSQAGWTGGARNIQYF
TRBD1 | - | TRBJ1-5 | TRBV2 | TGTGCCAGCAGTCCGGGACAGGGCGGACGGCAGCCCCAGCATTTT | CASSPGQGGRQPQHF
TRBD1 | - | TRBJ1-2 | TRBV5-4 | TGTGCCAGCACGCGGGACAGGGGGTATGGCTACACCTTC | CASTRDRGYGYTF
TRBD1 | - | TRBJ1-2 | TRBV6-5 | TGTGCCAGCTGGGACAGGGGAGAATACTATGGCTACACCTTC | CASWDRGEYYGYTF
TRBD1 | - | TRBJ1-5 | TRBV28 | TGTGCCAGCAGGCTCGGGACAGGCAATCAGCCCCAGCATTTT | CASRLGTGNQPQHF
- | - | TRBJ2-3 | TRBV7-3 | TGTGCCAGCAGCCTAAATGGAGGGGGGGGCACAGATACGCAGTATTTT | CASSLNGGGGTDTQYF
- | - | TRBJ2-4 | TRBV5-6 | TGTGCCAGCAGCTACAATGTCGGGGGTGCCCGGACCTTC | CASSYNVGGARTF
- | - | TRBJ1-5 | TRBV14 | TGTGCCAGCAGCCACAGGGGACGGGATAGCAATCAGCCCCAGCATTTT | CASSHRGRDSNQPQHF
TRBD1 | - | TRBJ1-5 | TRBV4-1 | TGCGCCAGCAGCCAAGGTGGACAGGCTTATCAGCCCCAGCATTTT | CASSQGGQAYQPQHF
- | - | TRBJ1-1 | TRBV28 | TGTGCCAGCAGTTTATATAGAGGGAAGAACACTGAAGCTTTCTTT | CASSLYRGKNTEAFF
- | - | TRBJ1-2 | TRBV6-5 | TGTGCCAGCAGTTACTCGAGGGCCGGGGGCTATGGCTACACCTTC | CASSYSRAGGYGYTF
- | - | TRBJ2-1 | TRBV14 | TGTGCCAGCAGCCCCCTGGGGCGGGGTGAGCAGTTCTTC | CASSPLGRGEQFF
- | - | TRBJ1-2 | TRBV19 | TGTGCCAGTAGTCAATTCGGACAGTTTAGACCCACGGGCTATGGCTACACCTTC | CASSQFGQFRPTGYGYTF